This passage covers 10 T cell receptor beta chains from one sample sequenced in a study of immune evolution from preneoplasia to lung adenocarcinoma. TCRdb's table, derived via immunoSEQ multiplex PCR, lists solely in-frame clones and lacks some. The sample comprises 3,800 or so clones, about nine tenths of which are singletons, and 6.5% to 8% rests with the top ten. Sequenced: FFPE minimally invasive lung adenocarcinoma tissue. The receptor source for this set is a donor of 70 years or more with lung adenocarcinoma.

This chain links TRBV6-1 with TRBJ2-7, with D hard to call. CDR1 is MNHNS and CDR2 is SASEGT in the germline V gene. V gave up 7 bases and J gave up 3 bases, with 7 bases separating them. The CDR3 runs to 11 residues. CDR3 protein: CASTRFYEQYF. The CDR3 region has the DNA TGTGCCAGCACGCGTTTCTACGAGCAGTACTTC.

The V and J genes are TRBV10-1 and TRBJ2-3; D possibly uses TRBD1 or TRBD2 (6 bases each). The CDR3 sequence is 16 residues long. Looked up from germline, CDR1 is WNHNN and CDR2 is SYGVQD (reference sequence). V was trimmed by 1 base and J by 2 bases, leaving 13 bases between them. CDR3 DNA: TGCGCCAGCAGTGAGTACGGGGGCGCCGACACAGATACGCAGTATTTT. Amino acids: CASSEYGGADTDTQYF.

V gene TRBV11-2 combines with J gene TRBJ1-1, with 8 bases that match TRBD1. The CDR3 consists of 13 residues. Germline-derived CDR1 and CDR2 are SGHAT and FQNNGV. Trimming cost V 5 bases and J 6 bases; bases outside gene matches: 5. CDR3 DNA: TGTGCCAGCAGCGCCACAGGGGGATCTGAAGCTTTCTTT. This sequence encodes CASSATGGSEAFF.

The chain is built from TRBV7-9 and TRBJ2-3; 7 nucleotides align to TRBD1. The germline CDR1 and CDR2 sequences are SEHNR and FQNEAQ (reference sequence). After removal of 5 bases from V and 1 base from J, the junction contained 0 bases not matched to a gene. The CDR3 is 13 amino acids. DNA for the CDR3: TGTGCCAGCAGCGGACAGGGCACAGATACGCAGTATTTT. Translating it yields CASSGQGTDTQYF.

This clone was found a few times. V gene TRBV21-1 combines with J gene TRBJ2-3. TRBV21-1 is marked as a pseudogene. The CDR3 consists of 16 residues. The CDR3: CASSMETRRYTDTQYF. CDR3 coding DNA: TGTGCCAGCAGCATGGAGACACGCCGATACACAGATACGCAGTATTTT.

This clone was counted a single time. CDR3 in amino acids: CASSYSSIGNTEAFF. The CDR3 DNA is TGTGCCAGCAGTTACAGTAGTATCGGTAACACTGAAGCTTTCTTT. The V call is TRBV6-5, the J call TRBJ1-1; the D is unclear. Trimming pared 2 bases from V and 2 bases from J, leaving 12 bases between. Germline V gene sequence: CDR1 MNHEY, CDR2 SVGAGI. The CDR3 length is 15 residues.

The chain combines TRBV28 with TRBJ2-7; 7 bases map to TRBD1. Unmatched junction bases numbered 8, after V lost 9 bases and J lost 0 bases. This CDR3 comprises 14 residues. Germline CDR1 and CDR2: MDHEN and SYDVKM. CDR3 region: CASFTGDSSYEQYF. The CDR3 bases are TGTGCCAGTTTTACAGGGGACAGCTCCTACGAGCAGTACTTC.

V usage is TRBV5-1 and J usage is TRBJ1-2; D not resolved. The ends were cut back, 2 bases at V and 0 bases at J, with 8 bases in the middle. The CDR3 runs 14 residues. Germline V gives CDR1 SGHRS, CDR2 YFSETQ. CDR3 in DNA: TGCGCCAGCAGCTTCGCAGGTCCTAACTATGGCTACACCTTC. It specifies CASSFAGPNYGYTF.

The rearrangement uses TRBV19 and TRBJ1-4; TRBD1 matches at 9 bases. Trimming at V came to 6 bases and at J to 7 bases, leaving 15 bases not matched to a gene. The CDR3 sequence is 17 residues long. Germline CDR1 LNHDA, CDR2 SQIVND (reference sequence). This CDR3 reads CASSPPPPGQGFEKLFF. The CDR3, as DNA: TGTGCCAGTAGCCCACCACCTCCGGGACAGGGTTTTGAAAAACTGTTTTTT.

The V call is TRBV4-1, the J call TRBJ1-3; D not resolved. The germline CDR1 and CDR2 sequences are MGHRA and YSYEKL. The length of the CDR3 is 19 residues. Trimming removed 6 bases from V and 4 bases from J, with 28 bases in between. CDR3 in amino acids: CASRRILSISMGIGNTIYF. In DNA, the CDR3 is TGCGCCAGCAGGCGGATTTTAAGCATCTCAATGGGGATCGGAAACACCATATATTTT.